These T cell receptor beta chains were read from a single sample in a study of T-cell reconstitution after alpha-beta-depleted transplantation in children. TCRdb ran MiXCR on the PCR reads and lists one entry per CDR3 protein. The sample carries 400,000 to 500,000 distinct CDR3 sequences, around 9.9% recorded once. The material was PBMCs from the stem cell graft donor, obtained from the stem cell graft. Every receptor here comes from a human donor who donated a stem cell graft to a child with acute myeloid leukemia. Both conserved end residues are part of each CDR3. Each record gives: J gene, clone size, V gene, D gene, CDR3 DNA, CDR3 protein. D genes are given only for firm matches. The listing skips clone size in some rows; elsewhere it reads once, few, many or a size class.

J: TRBJ2-7
size: -
V: TRBV15
D: -
DNA: TGTGCCACCAGCAGAGATTGGGCCGAGCAGTACTTC
CDR3: CATSRDWAEQYF

J: TRBJ1-6
size: many
V: TRBV10-3
D: -
DNA: TGTGCCATCATGGGGGGGCTTAATTCACCCCTCCACTTT
CDR3: CAIMGGLNSPLHF

J: TRBJ2-7
size: few
V: TRBV7-8
D: TRBD1
DNA: TGTGCCAGCAGCTTTAGGGGGCGTCCCCTCTACGAGCAGTACTTC
CDR3: CASSFRGRPLYEQYF

J: TRBJ1-6
size: -
V: TRBV6-5
D: TRBD1
DNA: TGTGCCAGCAGTACTGCAGGGGGCTCCTATAATTCACCCCTCCACTTC
CDR3: CASSTAGGSYNSPLHF

J: TRBJ1-1
size: few
V: TRBV27
D: -
DNA: TGTGCCAGCATGGCGGGGAGCACTGAAGCTTTCTTT
CDR3: CASMAGSTEAFF

J: TRBJ2-5
size: -
V: TRBV12-3/TRBV12-4
D: -
DNA: TGTGCCAGCACCTCAAACCGGGAGACCCAGTACTTC
CDR3: CASTSNRETQYF

J: TRBJ2-4
size: many
V: TRBV11-1
D: -
DNA: TGTGCCAGCAGCTCTGGGACGGCAACGTCGGACATTCAGTACTTC
CDR3: CASSSGTATSDIQYF

J: TRBJ2-3
size: -
V: TRBV29-1
D: -
DNA: TGCAGCGTTGAAGTGGGGGTGGAGCAGTATTTT
CDR3: CSVEVGVEQYF

J: TRBJ2-3
size: many
V: TRBV24-1
D: -
DNA: TGTGCCACCAGTGACCCCAGGGTTGGCACAGATACGCAGTATTTT
CDR3: CATSDPRVGTDTQYF

J: TRBJ1-4
size: few
V: TRBV7-9
D: TRBD1
DNA: TGTGCCAGCAGCTCAGGGACAGGAAGGGAAAAACTGTTTTTT
CDR3: CASSSGTGREKLFF

J: TRBJ2-5
size: many
V: TRBV11-2
D: -
DNA: TGTGCCAGCAGGGGCCATGGGGAGACCCAGTACTTC
CDR3: CASRGHGETQYF

J: TRBJ1-6
size: -
V: TRBV25-1
D: TRBD1
DNA: TGTGCCAGCAGCCTCATGACAGGGGTCACACCCCTCCACTTT
CDR3: CASSLMTGVTPLHF

J: TRBJ2-7
size: few
V: TRBV7-2
D: -
DNA: TGTGCCAGCAGCTTAGCGGAGATCTCCTACGAGCAGTACTTC
CDR3: CASSLAEISYEQYF

J: TRBJ1-1
size: many
V: TRBV4-3
D: -
DNA: TGCGCCAGCAGCCAGGGGCCTAGGGGGACTGAAGCTTTCTTT
CDR3: CASSQGPRGTEAFF

J: TRBJ2-3
size: few
V: TRBV20-1
D: -
DNA: TGCAGTGCTCCGGTGGCTAGCACAGATACGCAGTATTTT
CDR3: CSAPVASTDTQYF

J: TRBJ2-7
size: few
V: TRBV5-1
D: -
DNA: TGCGCCAGCAGCTTCGAGGGGTGGAGCTCCTACGAGCAGTACTTC
CDR3: CASSFEGWSSYEQYF

J: TRBJ2-7
size: -
V: TRBV20-1
D: -
DNA: TGCAGTGCGAGTACCCCCACTAGTGGTGTCGAGCAGTACTTC
CDR3: CSASTPTSGVEQYF

J: TRBJ1-6
size: few
V: TRBV12-3/TRBV12-4
D: TRBD1
DNA: TGTGCCAGCAGGGGGACAGTAAATTCACCCCTCCACTTT
CDR3: CASRGTVNSPLHF

J: TRBJ1-3
size: few
V: TRBV29-1
D: -
DNA: TGCAGCGTTGAAGATCTTGGCACGGACTCTGGAAACACCATATATTTT
CDR3: CSVEDLGTDSGNTIYF

J: TRBJ1-1
size: many
V: TRBV5-1
D: -
DNA: TGCGCCAGCAGCTTTACAGGGATGAACACTGAAGCTTTCTTT
CDR3: CASSFTGMNTEAFF

J: TRBJ1-4
size: many
V: TRBV20-1
D: -
DNA: TGCAGTGCTAGGGGAGGGACAACAAGCGGTGAAAAACTGTTTTTT
CDR3: CSARGGTTSGEKLFF

J: TRBJ2-7
size: -
V: TRBV20-1
D: -
DNA: TGCAGTGCTAGATTCGGGAGCTCCTACGAGCAGTACTTC
CDR3: CSARFGSSYEQYF

J: TRBJ1-5
size: few
V: TRBV2
D: -
DNA: TGTGCCAGCGCCCGGGAAAGCAATCAGCCCCAGCATTTT
CDR3: CASARESNQPQHF

J: TRBJ2-4
size: few
V: TRBV15
D: TRBD1
DNA: TGTGCCACCAGCAGCCCGGACAGGGGGCTAGGAAACATTCAGTACTTC
CDR3: CATSSPDRGLGNIQYF

J: TRBJ2-7
size: few
V: TRBV27
D: -
DNA: TGTGCCAGCAGTTCCCTCAACACCTACGAGCAGTACTTC
CDR3: CASSSLNTYEQYF

J: TRBJ2-7
size: few
V: TRBV20-1
D: -
DNA: TGCAGTGCTAGAAGTCCCATTCTCCTAAGCGAGCAGTACTTC
CDR3: CSARSPILLSEQYF

J: TRBJ1-3
size: many
V: TRBV7-9
D: TRBD1
DNA: TGTGCCAGCAGCCGAACAGGGGGTGGAAACACCATATATTTT
CDR3: CASSRTGGGNTIYF

J: TRBJ2-5
size: few
V: TRBV20-1
D: -
DNA: TGCAGTGTTTCCTTTCAAGAGACCCAGTACTTC
CDR3: CSVSFQETQYF

J: TRBJ2-2
size: few
V: TRBV4-1
D: -
DNA: TGCGCCAGCAGCCAAGAGACAGGAGCCGCGAACACCGGGGAGCTGTTTTTT
CDR3: CASSQETGAANTGELFF

J: TRBJ2-7
size: few
V: TRBV7-2
D: -
DNA: TGTGCCAGCAGCTCACCAGGGCGCGAGCAGTACTTC
CDR3: CASSSPGREQYF

J: TRBJ2-5
size: few
V: TRBV20-1
D: -
DNA: TGCAGTGCTAGAGGAGGGTTCCAAGAGACCCAGTACTTC
CDR3: CSARGGFQETQYF

J: TRBJ1-1
size: -
V: TRBV12-3/TRBV12-4
D: -
DNA: TGTGCCAGCAGTTTATCGTGGATATTACAGGTGAACACTGAAGCTTTCTTT
CDR3: CASSLSWILQVNTEAFF

J: TRBJ1-5
size: -
V: TRBV4-1
D: -
DNA: TGCGCCAGCAGCCGCGCCAGTAATAGCAATCAGCCCCAGCATTTT
CDR3: CASSRASNSNQPQHF

J: TRBJ1-1
size: few
V: TRBV29-1
D: -
DNA: TGCAGCGCCCGTCTGGGTTCGGGTGAAGCTTTCTTT
CDR3: CSARLGSGEAFF

J: TRBJ2-2
size: many
V: TRBV12-3/TRBV12-4
D: -
DNA: TGTGCCAGCAGTTTAGAGCCGAACACCGGGGAGCTGTTTTTT
CDR3: CASSLEPNTGELFF

J: TRBJ2-5
size: few
V: TRBV21-1
D: -
DNA: TGTGCCAGCAGCAAAGGTTTCCCGGGACTAGCGGGGGGACCCTCGGGGAGCGAGACCCAGTACTTC
CDR3: CASSKGFPGLAGGPSGSETQYF

J: TRBJ2-5
size: many
V: TRBV6-1
D: -
DNA: TGTGCCAGCAGTGAAGCGGGCAGTCAAGAGACCCAGTACTTC
CDR3: CASSEAGSQETQYF

J: TRBJ1-6
size: many
V: TRBV5-1
D: TRBD1
DNA: TGCGCCAGCAGCTTGGCCCTGACAGGGCTTTCACCCCTCCACTTT
CDR3: CASSLALTGLSPLHF

J: TRBJ1-2
size: many
V: TRBV7-9
D: -
DNA: TGTGCCAGCAGCATCGGAACGGGAATGGCGGGCTACACCTTC
CDR3: CASSIGTGMAGYTF

J: TRBJ1-1
size: -
V: TRBV11-2
D: TRBD1
DNA: TGTGCCAGCAGCTTAGAATACAGGGGGCTGGACACTGAAGCTTTCTTT
CDR3: CASSLEYRGLDTEAFF

J: TRBJ2-5
size: -
V: TRBV7-2
D: TRBD1
DNA: TGTGCCACCAGCTACAGACAGGGTTGGGAGACCCAGTACTTC
CDR3: CATSYRQGWETQYF

J: TRBJ2-1
size: -
V: TRBV9
D: TRBD1
DNA: TGTGCCAGCAGCCTATACAGGGGGCCCTACAATGAGCAGTTCTTC
CDR3: CASSLYRGPYNEQFF

J: TRBJ2-3
size: -
V: TRBV12-3/TRBV12-4
D: -
DNA: TGTGCCAGCAGTTCACCGGACTCCGGGGATACGCAGTATTTT
CDR3: CASSSPDSGDTQYF

J: TRBJ2-7
size: many
V: TRBV6-1
D: TRBD1
DNA: TGTGCCAGCAGTCCTGACCCTTGGACAGGGTCCTACGAGCAGTACTTC
CDR3: CASSPDPWTGSYEQYF

J: TRBJ2-3
size: -
V: TRBV27
D: -
DNA: TGTGCCAGCCGCACCTACAATACGCAGTATTTT
CDR3: CASRTYNTQYF

J: TRBJ1-2
size: -
V: TRBV15
D: -
DNA: TGTGCCACCAGCATGCGACAATCGGGTGGCTACACCTTC
CDR3: CATSMRQSGGYTF

J: TRBJ1-2
size: -
V: TRBV12-3/TRBV12-4
D: -
DNA: TGTGCCAGCACCCGGGGGGGCGCTATGGGCGGCTACACCTTC
CDR3: CASTRGGAMGGYTF

J: TRBJ2-6
size: few
V: TRBV6-5
D: -
DNA: TGTGCCAGCAGTTACACCGGGACGCCCTCTGGGGCCAACGTCCTGACTTTC
CDR3: CASSYTGTPSGANVLTF

J: TRBJ2-3
size: few
V: TRBV20-1
D: -
DNA: TGCAGTGGGCTGGGAACCTTGAATACGCAGTATTTT
CDR3: CSGLGTLNTQYF

J: TRBJ1-1
size: many
V: TRBV29-1
D: -
DNA: TGCAGCGCCAATATGAACACTGAAGCTTTCTTT
CDR3: CSANMNTEAFF

J: TRBJ1-1
size: few
V: TRBV12-3/TRBV12-4
D: TRBD1
DNA: TGTGCCAGCCGCATCCGAGGGGGCGCGTCTACTGAAGCTTTCTTT
CDR3: CASRIRGGASTEAFF

J: TRBJ1-5
size: many
V: TRBV5-1
D: -
DNA: TGCGCCAGCAGCTTGGGTGTAGGGGGTCAGCCCCAGCATTTT
CDR3: CASSLGVGGQPQHF

J: TRBJ2-3
size: many
V: TRBV12-3/TRBV12-4
D: TRBD2
DNA: TGTGCCAGCAGTTACGGCGGGAGTCGCACAGATACGCAGTATTTT
CDR3: CASSYGGSRTDTQYF

J: TRBJ1-1
size: -
V: TRBV5-1
D: -
DNA: TGCGCCAGCAGCATAACGGGACACACTGAAGCTTTCTTT
CDR3: CASSITGHTEAFF

J: TRBJ2-7
size: few
V: TRBV20-1
D: TRBD2
DNA: TGCAGTGCCCAAGAGCGGGATCTATTGGGGGAGCAGTACTTC
CDR3: CSAQERDLLGEQYF